This T cell receptor (beta chain) originates from a study of cytomegalovirus exposure and HLA in healthy donors. Nominally healthy donors were sampled, though unrecorded immune exposures were likely. The CDR3 has 13 amino acids. Germline V CDR1 and CDR2: SGHDN, FVKESK. Trimming cost V 5 bases and J 3 bases, with 9 bases left between them. 60 Vbeta and 13 Jbeta primers were used in PCR. TCRdb keeps only in-frame clones here, not all; method: immunoSEQ multiplex PCR. Here the sample spans approximately 150,000 clones, around 83% being singletons. General study points: The authors later linked a missense DCLRE1C variant to TCR beta V- and J-gene trimming. Apart from CMV serostatus, no immune exposure information was available.

Points on this clone: Its specificity is unknown.

V usage is TRBV14 and J usage is TRBJ2-3; D is unclear. The specimen sequenced was PBMCs. The source is a man aged 50-59 years in good health and CMV-seropositive. CDR3 protein: CASSWIGTDTQYF. CDR3 in DNA: TGTGCCAGCAGCTGGATCGGGACAGATACGCAGTATTTT.